Listed below are T cell receptor beta chains from one sample, sequenced in a study of shared clonotypes between healthy human individuals. Data came from immunoSEQ multiplex PCR; TCRdb stores just in-frame clones and leaves some out. Of some 1.4 million clones listed, about 96% are singletons. Sample: naive CD4+ T cells sorted from blood. The receptors were sampled from a man aged 25-40 years in good health. CDR3s leave out the opening cysteine and the closing phenylalanine or tryptophan.

V gene,CDR3 protein
TRBV15,ATSRDSGRARETQY
TRBV19,ASSISLGETQY
TRBV12-5,ASGVDTDTQY
TRBV5-4,ASSVDSTGELF
TRBV13,ASSWAGRGGPYREQY
TRBV25-1,ASSERRRKAKNIQY
TRBV18,ASSPNRGRVTEAF
TRBV5-1,ASSLGTGAQETQY
TRBV6-1,ASSESGSSYEQY
TRBV19,ASTDLSRSGNTIY
TRBV2,ASGSEVNTEAF
TRBV9,ASSSGTGGEKLF
TRBV6-4,ASSATGRSSYNEQF
TRBV7-9,ASRRDRVGAYNEQF
TRBV19,ASSPRTERNYGYT
TRBV30,AWSGGSGNTIY
TRBV19,ASSTRRAYEQY
TRBV29-1,SVGIPDEKLF
TRBV10-3,AISEGLGNEQF
TRBV6-1,ASSGTGIYGYT
TRBV28,ASSSTSPPDTQY
TRBV27,ASSTYRGRNTEAF
TRBV7-2,ASSRRGVAEQF
TRBV7-6,ASSLGGSYGYT
TRBV5-4,ASSLYPTGTEKLF
TRBV5-1,ASSLNRGLQETQY
TRBV28,ASSFPGTETQY
TRBV6-1,ASSEVSSTDTQY
TRBV5-4,ASSSRDTGELF
TRBV7-3,ASSLLGGRSYNEQF
TRBV10-1,ASSGTSGHNEQF
TRBV7-2,ASSLWRTSPEQY
TRBV19,ASRNRGGTGELF
TRBV9,ASSEGTSGITDTQY
TRBV7-7,ASSLAQLAGVEQY
TRBV6-6,ASSYSGDRELF
TRBV5-1,ASSLGGTDPYGYT
TRBV28,ASRAVTSYEQY
TRBV28,ASSYQSGSSTDTQY
TRBV6-5,ASSYKQGGRNTEAF